This entry describes one T cell receptor beta chain. The antigen it recognizes is unknown. No much larger clonotype is one base removed from it; base qualities were not supplied. The data were obtained in a study of metastatic and nonmetastatic thyroid tumors (dated by TCRdb to the early 2020s). Notes on the research overall: Repertoires were compared across peripheral blood and tumor or nodule tissue samples from malignant and benign thyroid patients. Overall study outcomes, separate from this receptor: In both blood and tumor samples, TCR beta diversity was reported to be significantly higher in malignant tumors than in benign nodules.

None of the patients had been given any treatment before thyroid surgery. The study retrospectively analysed patient clinical samples collected from about 2011 to 2018 using T-cell receptor beta sequencing. From the cysteine up to the phenylalanine, the CDR3 has a length of 16 residues. CDR3 DNA is the only sequence kept; it has 48 bases, read in frame from the first base. The germline V gene (reference sequence) gives CDR1 as DFQATT and CDR2 as SNEGSKA. The V end loses 3 bases and the J end loses 6 bases, and a stretch of 21 bases separates them. Receptor libraries were prepared by PCR. Sequenced on an Illumina HiSeq 4000. High-throughput sequencing was used to profile the TCR beta-chain CDR3 region of each patient. On the study's bioinformatics: CDR3 differences across clinicopathological groups were used to build a classifier for discriminating distant-metastatic papillary thyroid cancer patients. Repertoire diversity was assessed with the Shannon index, and tumor-blood repertoire similarity with the Morisita-Horn index. TCRdb itself trimmed the public reads at Q25 with fastp, ran MiXCR and retained productive beta chains. The V and J calls shown here were made by TCRdb, not taken from the authors' results. The sample table records about 13,000 clones; around 33% of these occur just once. The top ten constitute roughly 12% of the sample.

This chain joins TRBV20-1 to TRBJ1-5; the D gene is perhaps TRBD1, from 5 matching bases. Specimen: tumor tissue. The clonotype originates from a male donor with papillary thyroid cancer or a benign thyroid nodule (not recorded which). Some clones in this sample may be carry-over from other donors' samples. Read as DNA, the sequence is TGCAGTGCTAGGACGGGGGGGGGAGTGGAGAGTCAGCCCCAGCATTTT. The encoded protein is CSARTGGGVESQPQHF.